A selection of T cell receptor beta chains follows, all from one sample in a study of vaccination and CD4 T cells after COVID-19. TCRdb reanalysed the PCR reads using MiXCR and keeps one entry per CDR3 protein. The table lists more than 20,000 distinct CDR3 sequences, around three quarters of them singletons, with roughly 7.8% in the top ten. Antigens for these TCRs are unknown. Sequenced sample: CD4+ T cells from blood, cultured in vitro. All receptors derive from a human donor who had recovered from COVID-19. The CDR3 runs from the conserved cysteine through the conserved F or W. Each record gives: CDR3 length, V gene, D gene, clone size, J gene, CDR3 DNA, CDR3 protein. A D gene is named only where the DNA matches it firmly. Rows give clone size only sometimes, using once, few, many, or a class for an expanded clone.

CDR3 length: 15
V gene: TRBV25-1
D gene: TRBD1
clone size: -
J gene: TRBJ1-5
CDR3 DNA: TGTGCCAGCAGTGAAGGGAGGACAGGGCAGTGGCCCCAGCATTTT
CDR3 protein: CASSEGRTGQWPQHF

CDR3 length: 15
V gene: TRBV28
D gene: -
clone size: -
J gene: TRBJ1-3
CDR3 DNA: TGTGCCAGCAGTTTATCGGGGTTGTCTGGAAACACCATATATTTT
CDR3 protein: CASSLSGLSGNTIYF

CDR3 length: 17
V gene: TRBV7-2
D gene: TRBD2
clone size: -
J gene: TRBJ2-2
CDR3 DNA: TGTGCCAGCAGCTTAGGACTAGCGGGAGGGAACACCGGGGAGCTGTTTTTT
CDR3 protein: CASSLGLAGGNTGELFF

CDR3 length: 14
V gene: TRBV10-3
D gene: TRBD1
clone size: -
J gene: TRBJ1-1
CDR3 DNA: TGTGCCATCAGTGTGGGGACAGCAAACACTGAAGCTTTCTTT
CDR3 protein: CAISVGTANTEAFF

CDR3 length: 17
V gene: TRBV6-5
D gene: -
clone size: once
J gene: TRBJ1-6
CDR3 DNA: TGTGCCAGCAGTTATAATAGTGCCGCCTTCCATAATTCACCCCTCCACTTT
CDR3 protein: CASSYNSAAFHNSPLHF

CDR3 length: 12
V gene: TRBV6-1
D gene: -
clone size: few
J gene: TRBJ2-7
CDR3 DNA: TGTGCCAGCAGTGAACTCCTGGGCGAGCAGTACTTC
CDR3 protein: CASSELLGEQYF

CDR3 length: 15
V gene: TRBV19
D gene: TRBD2
clone size: -
J gene: TRBJ2-1
CDR3 DNA: TGTGCCAGTACGGCGGAGCGGGAGGCCTACAATGAGCAGTTCTTC
CDR3 protein: CASTAEREAYNEQFF

CDR3 length: 17
V gene: TRBV11-2
D gene: TRBD1
clone size: -
J gene: TRBJ1-5
CDR3 DNA: TGTGCCAGCAGCCGCGGGATTGGGGGACAGGGCGATCAGCCCCAGCATTTT
CDR3 protein: CASSRGIGGQGDQPQHF

CDR3 length: 15
V gene: TRBV2
D gene: TRBD1
clone size: -
J gene: TRBJ1-2
CDR3 DNA: TGTGCCAGCAGTGAAAGACAGGGGGAAGGATCTGGCTACACCTTC
CDR3 protein: CASSERQGEGSGYTF

CDR3 length: 11
V gene: TRBV7-2
D gene: TRBD2
clone size: -
J gene: TRBJ2-1
CDR3 DNA: TGTGCCAGCAGCTTGCAGCTAGCGGAGTTCTTC
CDR3 protein: CASSLQLAEFF